Listed below are T cell receptor beta chains from one sample, sequenced in a study of regulatory T cells in long-lasting Graves disease. TCRdb reanalysed the multiplex PCR reads using MiXCR and keeps one entry per CDR3 protein. The sample holds about 290,000 distinct CDR3 sequences; 20% to 25% are singletons and the top ten take 56%. The sequenced sample was peripheral blood mononuclear cells (PBMCs), obtained when the disease was refractory, from a patient treated with antithyroid drugs. The receptor set was obtained from a female donor with Graves disease. Each CDR3 is given with its conserved first and last residue. A D gene is named only where the DNA matches it firmly. The size entry is marked missing in some rows and otherwise reads once, few, many or a size class.

clone_size j_call d_call v_call cdr3_aa cdr3_nt
many TRBJ2-5 - TRBV5-1 CASSRTPKYQETQYF TGCGCCAGCAGCCGGACACCTAAGTACCAAGAGACCCAGTACTTC
many TRBJ2-7 TRBD1 TRBV27 CASSPGTGRSSYEQYF TGTGCCAGCAGTCCGGGGACAGGGAGATCATCCTACGAGCAGTACTTC
few TRBJ2-7 TRBD2 TRBV9 CASSETGTSGYEQYF TGTGCCAGCAGCGAGACCGGGACTAGCGGCTACGAGCAGTACTTC
- TRBJ2-5 TRBD2 TRBV5-1 CASTVGATSGETQYF TGCGCCAGCACCGTGGGGGCGACTAGCGGAGAGACCCAGTACTTC
- TRBJ2-2 - TRBV29-1 CSVEWDNTGELFF TGCAGCGTTGAATGGGATAACACCGGGGAGCTGTTTTTT
few TRBJ2-7 - TRBV6-1 CASRGPGSEQYF TGTGCCAGCAGGGGTCCTGGGAGCGAGCAGTACTTC
many TRBJ1-2 TRBD1 TRBV12-5 CASGLDGTGSNTF TGTGCTAGTGGTTTGGACGGGACAGGGAGTAACACCTTC
many TRBJ2-1 TRBD2 TRBV28 CASSTSLNLAGGPAANEQFF TGTGCCAGCAGTACAAGCCTAAATCTAGCGGGAGGGCCAGCAGCCAATGAGCAGTTCTTC
- TRBJ2-7 TRBD2 TRBV5-1 CASSELAGASYEQYF TGCGCCAGCAGCGAACTAGCGGGAGCAAGCTACGAGCAGTACTTC
many TRBJ2-5 TRBD1 TRBV7-2 CASSLGPPTGQQETQYF TGTGCCAGCAGCTTAGGGCCACCCACGGGACAGCAAGAGACCCAGTACTTC
few TRBJ1-6 - TRBV3-1 CASSQAGSPLHF TGTGCCAGCAGCCAAGCGGGTTCACCCCTCCACTTT
- TRBJ1-2 - TRBV4-2 CASSQDLNTRIYGYTF TGTGCCAGCAGCCAAGACTTGAACACAAGGATCTATGGCTACACCTTC
- TRBJ2-2 - TRBV7-9 CASSTPSTYTGELFF TGTGCCAGCAGCACCCCTAGTACCTACACCGGGGAGCTGTTTTTT
many TRBJ1-5 - TRBV6-1 CASSNKEPQHF TGTGCCAGCTCGAATAAAGAGCCCCAGCATTTT
- TRBJ1-5 TRBD1 TRBV6-1 CASSATGGGQPQHF TGTGCCAGCAGTGCCACAGGGGGAGGCCAGCCCCAGCATTTT
many TRBJ1-5 TRBD1 TRBV6-5 CASSYGRDRGANQPQHF TGTGCCAGCAGTTACGGGAGGGACAGGGGAGCCAATCAGCCCCAGCATTTT
many TRBJ1-2 TRBD1 TRBV28 CASIPTGIYGYTF TGTGCCAGCATTCCGACAGGGATCTATGGCTACACCTTC
- TRBJ2-2 - TRBV7-2 CASSFALRIYTGELFF TGTGCCAGCAGCTTCGCCTTGCGGATCTACACCGGGGAGCTGTTTTTT
many TRBJ2-7 - TRBV28 CASSQTRTSYEQYF TGTGCCAGCAGCCAGACAAGGACCTCCTACGAGCAGTACTTC
many TRBJ2-7 - TRBV7-2 CASSLVRVSTYEQYF TGTGCCAGCAGCTTAGTCAGGGTGTCCACCTACGAGCAGTACTTC
many TRBJ2-5 - TRBV6-1 CASSPTGVQETQYF TGTGCCAGCAGTCCCACAGGAGTCCAAGAGACCCAGTACTTC
many TRBJ1-5 - TRBV20-1 CSARDEIWQPQHF TGCAGTGCTAGAGATGAGATATGGCAGCCCCAGCATTTT
- TRBJ2-1 - TRBV5-1 CASTPDTYNEQFF TGCGCCAGCACCCCTGACACCTACAATGAGCAGTTCTTC
few TRBJ1-3 - TRBV20-1 CSARPKTDFSGNTIYF TGCAGTGCTAGACCCAAGACAGATTTCTCTGGAAACACCATATATTTT
few TRBJ1-6 - TRBV6-1 CASSDVSSYNSPLHF TGTGCCAGCAGTGACGTGAGCTCCTATAATTCACCCCTCCACTTT
many TRBJ1-2 - TRBV6-2/TRBV6-3 CARSSERGYGYTF TGTGCCAGGAGTTCTGAGCGGGGCTATGGCTACACCTTC
- TRBJ1-2 - TRBV19 CASGIDGIYGYTF TGTGCCAGTGGTATCGACGGGATCTATGGCTACACCTTC
many TRBJ1-3 TRBD1 TRBV11-1 CASSRTGASGNTIYF TGTGCCAGCAGCCGAACAGGGGCCTCTGGAAACACCATATATTTT
few TRBJ2-3 TRBD2 TRBV18 CASSPREGDTQYF TGTGCCAGCTCACCGAGGGAGGGAGATACGCAGTATTTT
few TRBJ1-5 - TRBV20-1 CSTTRTAYSNQPQHF TGCAGTACTACTCGGACAGCATATAGCAATCAGCCCCAGCATTTT
many TRBJ2-7 TRBD2 TRBV28 CASSPLSAGGLLGSEQYF TGTGCCAGCAGTCCCCTATCCGCGGGAGGCTTGCTCGGGAGCGAGCAGTACTTC
many TRBJ1-2 - TRBV6-1 CASRATAGTGIWGYTF TGTGCCAGCAGGGCAACAGCCGGGACTGGGATCTGGGGCTACACCTTC
many TRBJ2-3 - TRBV12-3/TRBV12-4 CASSLTGAKEGPDTQYF TGTGCCAGCAGTTTAACCGGCGCCAAGGAGGGGCCAGATACGCAGTATTTT
many TRBJ2-7 - TRBV28 CASSGAQGSGSYEQYF TGTGCCAGCAGTGGGGCTCAGGGTTCAGGGTCCTACGAGCAGTACTTC
medium-sized TRBJ1-1 - TRBV20-1 CSVSRVAQSETEAFF TGCAGTGTTTCACGGGTAGCCCAGTCGGAGACTGAAGCTTTCTTT
many TRBJ2-7 - TRBV28 CASSLSQGYEQYF TGTGCCAGCAGTTTATCCCAGGGCTACGAGCAGTACTTC
- TRBJ2-3 TRBD2 TRBV4-3 CASSQSLAGGLDTQYF TGCGCCAGCAGCCAATCACTAGCGGGAGGTTTAGATACGCAGTATTTT